Listed below are T cell receptor beta chains from one sample, sequenced in a study of OX40 agonist ivuxolimab in advanced cancers. The table came from immunoSEQ multiplex PCR; TCRdb's copy has only in-frame clones and leaves some out. The repertoire holds around 20,000 clones, with approximately 80% as singletons. This sample comprised CD4+ or CD8+ T cells sorted from blood, obtained in a trial of the OX40 agonist ivuxolimab. Receptors originate from an adult with an advanced solid tumor such as melanoma, head and neck, liver or kidney cancer. The CDR3 runs from the conserved cysteine through the conserved F or W. The order of the fields is CDR3 protein, CDR3 DNA, D gene, J gene, V gene, clone size. A D gene is named only where the DNA matches it firmly. A clone size is listed for some rows: how often the clone was seen (once, few, many), or a class if it is expanded.

CASSGQGTDTQYF TGTGCCAGCAGCGGACAGGGGACAGATACGCAGTATTTT TRBD1 TRBJ2-3 TRBV2 .
CASHRGGTDTQYF TGTGCCAGCCATCGGGGGGGCACAGATACGCAGTATTTT TRBD2 TRBJ2-3 TRBV7-9 .
CASSLQGTGAEKLFF TGTGCCAGCAGCCTACAAGGGACAGGGGCCGAAAAACTGTTTTTT TRBD1 TRBJ1-4 TRBV7-8 .
CSVEIQALSYEQYF TGCAGCGTTGAAATCCAGGCCCTCTCCTACGAGCAGTACTTC . TRBJ2-7 TRBV29-1 .
CASSLEAGVEAFF TGTGCCAGCAGCTTAGAAGCAGGAGTCGAAGCTTTCTTT . TRBJ1-1 TRBV7-9 .
CASSSTGPYYNEQFF TGTGCCAGCAGCAGCACAGGGCCCTACTACAATGAGCAGTTCTTC . TRBJ2-1 TRBV7-6 once
CASSSGPRLFF TGTGCCAGCAGCTCCGGGCCGAGACTGTTCTTC . TRBJ2-1 TRBV7-7 .
CSVEPHGGRTEAFF TGCAGCGTTGAACCCCATGGGGGAAGGACTGAAGCTTTCTTT . TRBJ1-1 TRBV29-1 few
CASSEGGTAFYNEQFF TGTGCCAGCAGTGAAGGTGGGACAGCTTTCTACAATGAGCAGTTCTTC TRBD1 TRBJ2-1 TRBV6-1 .
CASSLDGAPTDTQYF TGTGCCAGCAGCTTAGACGGGGCCCCCACAGATACGCAGTATTTT . TRBJ2-3 TRBV7-2 .
CASTLKGTDTEAFF TGTGCCAGCACTCTAAAGGGGACGGACACTGAAGCTTTCTTT . TRBJ1-1 TRBV6-5 .
CASSGTGYEQYF TGTGCCAGTAGCGGAACAGGGTACGAGCAGTACTTC . TRBJ2-7 TRBV19 .
CASSGRRDSEKGYTF TGTGCCAGCAGTGGTCGCCGGGACTCCGAAAAGGGCTACACCTTC . TRBJ1-2 TRBV6-1 .
CASSSLWAPAGNEQFF TGCGCCAGCAGCTCTCTATGGGCCCCGGCGGGCAATGAGCAGTTCTTC . TRBJ2-1 TRBV5-1 .
CASSVPRTHYEQYF TGTGCCAGCAGCGTACCCCGGACACACTACGAGCAGTACTTC . TRBJ2-7 TRBV9 .